The clone carrying this T cell receptor (beta chain) is deemed medium-sized (0.01 to 0.1%). This sample was taken from a study of CDR3 diversity in severe acne. TCRdb recomputed calls from the PCR reads with MiXCR, one row per CDR3 protein. The sample shows tens of thousands of distinct CDR3 sequences, about half of them seen only once. The specimen sequenced was blood. The clonotype comes from a male donor with severe acne vulgaris.

CDR3: CSTRIGGRSNEQFF. In DNA, the CDR3 is TGCAGCACCCGTATAGGCGGAAGGTCTAATGAGCAGTTCTTC. The V and J genes are TRBV20-1 and TRBJ2-1; no clear D. This CDR3 is built from 14 residues. Germline loops: CDR1 DFQATT, CDR2 SNEGSKA (reference sequence).